Listed below are T cell receptor beta chains from one sample, sequenced in a study of T cell responses to AZD1222 COVID-19 vaccine. Clones were read by immunoSEQ multiplex PCR, and TCRdb kept only the in-frame ones, dropping some. The sample holds 95,000 to 110,000 clones, 75% to 90% seen once. The sequencing used peripheral blood, collected on day 0 of AZD1222 vaccination. Every receptor here comes from an adult in good health. Each CDR3 is given with its conserved first and last residue. The order of the fields is CDR3 length, V gene, J gene, CDR3 protein.

length: 16
V: TRBV7-8
J: TRBJ1-5
CDR3: CASSSRDSYSNQPQHF

length: 15
V: TRBV9
J: TRBJ1-1
CDR3: CASSEGTGANTEAFF

length: 14
V: TRBV6-4
J: TRBJ1-5
CDR3: CASSDSCRGQPQHF

length: 14
V: TRBV10-2
J: TRBJ1-5
CDR3: CASWGAQGNQPQHF

length: 13
V: TRBV29-1
J: TRBJ1-6
CDR3: CSFRTDPNSPLHF

length: 16
V: TRBV27
J: TRBJ2-5
CDR3: CASSLSNTGYQETQYF

length: 16
V: TRBV7-6
J: TRBJ2-1
CDR3: CASSLAYGGFYNEQFF

length: 14
V: TRBV2
J: TRBJ1-5
CDR3: CASSDRVSNQPQHF

length: 16
V: TRBV10-3
J: TRBJ2-1
CDR3: CAIMTSGGSSYNEQFF

length: 13
V: TRBV6-1
J: TRBJ1-5
CDR3: CASSELGASAQHF

length: 15
V: TRBV2
J: TRBJ2-5
CDR3: CASIGDRVVQETQYF

length: 15
V: TRBV6-1
J: TRBJ2-4
CDR3: CASSEVTGVDGIQYF

length: 15
V: TRBV4-1
J: TRBJ1-1
CDR3: CASSQGGHTNTEAFF

length: 13
V: TRBV15
J: TRBJ1-4
CDR3: CATSRERREKLFF

length: 16
V: TRBV6-2/TRBV6-3
J: TRBJ2-6
CDR3: CASSYGDVSGANVLTF

length: 18
V: TRBV11-3
J: TRBJ2-3
CDR3: CASSLGTGTGASTDTQYF